The present T cell receptor beta chain was sequenced within a study of cytomegalovirus exposure and HLA in healthy donors. The PCR used 60 Vbeta and 13 Jbeta primers. Profiling relied on immunoSEQ multiplex PCR, and the TCRdb table lists in-frame clones only, not all of them. The sample table sets out over 55,000 clones. CDR3 size: 14 residues. V lost 3 bases and J lost 5, with 11 bases in between. Germline assignment: CDR1 ENHRY and CDR2 SYGVKD. Sample: PBMCs. This clonotype was obtained from a boy aged 5 to 17 in good health and CMV-seronegative. The rearrangement links TRBV10-3 to TRBJ2-1, with TRBD2 as a possible D gene (5 bases). The DNA for the CDR3 is TGTGCCATCAGTGATGGCGGGTCAGACAATGAGCAGTTCTTC. Its translation: CAISDGGSDNEQFF.